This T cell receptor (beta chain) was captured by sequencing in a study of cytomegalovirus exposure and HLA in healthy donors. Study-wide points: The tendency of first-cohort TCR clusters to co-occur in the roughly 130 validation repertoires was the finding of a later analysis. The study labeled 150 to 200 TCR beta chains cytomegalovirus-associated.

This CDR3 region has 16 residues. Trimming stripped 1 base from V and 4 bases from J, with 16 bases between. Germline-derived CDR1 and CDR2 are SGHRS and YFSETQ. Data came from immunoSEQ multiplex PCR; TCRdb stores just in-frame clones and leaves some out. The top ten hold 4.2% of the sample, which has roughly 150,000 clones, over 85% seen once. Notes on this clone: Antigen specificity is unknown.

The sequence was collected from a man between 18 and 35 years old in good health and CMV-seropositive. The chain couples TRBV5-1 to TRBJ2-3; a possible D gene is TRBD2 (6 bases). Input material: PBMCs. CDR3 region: CASSLFAGQGSDTQYF. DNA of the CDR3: TGCGCCAGCAGCTTGTTTGCGGGGCAGGGCTCAGATACGCAGTATTTT.